Below, 13 T cell receptor beta chains from the same sample are listed, as sequenced in a study of blood T cells in healthy people across ages. A second PCR of about 7 to 11 cycles used a sample-barcoded 5' primer and a J-beta primer mix. TCRdb reanalysed the 5' RACE reads using MiXCR and keeps one entry per CDR3 protein. In the table there are fewer than 2 million distinct CDR3 sequences, around 40% of which are singletons. What was sequenced was blood. The receptors here all came from a human donor in good health.

The V gene is TRBV7-9, the J gene TRBJ1-2; 11 bases agree with TRBD1. CDR3 length equals 16 residues. Germline CDR1 SEHNR, CDR2 FQNEAQ (reference sequence). V lost 5 bases and J lost 1; bases outside the gene matches: 6. The CDR3 nucleotides read TGTGCCAGCAGCCCACCTGGGACAGGGGGTAACTATGGCTACACCTTC. Translated: CASSPPGTGGNYGYTF.

The rearrangement joins TRBV29-1 to TRBJ2-1, with a weak D call TRBD2 (5 bases). Germline V CDR1 and CDR2: SQVTM, ANQGSEA. The CDR3 has 10 amino acids. Trimming removed 6 bases at V and 10 bases at J, with 10 bases between. The chain's CDR3 is CSVTILEQFF. CDR3 DNA: TGCAGCGTGACTATTTTAGAGCAGTTCTTC.

The chain uses TRBV28 and TRBJ2-4, with 10 bases aligning to TRBD1. The J call may be wrong; the DNA end is better matched by TRBJ2-5. The CDR3 is made up of 15 amino acids. The germline V gene has CDR1 MDHEN and CDR2 SYDVKM. The CDR3 loop is CASSFEGQGQETQYF. The CDR3 nucleotides are TGTGCCAGCAGTTTTGAGGGACAGGGGCAGGAGACCCAGTACTTC.

This clonotype was recorded at least ten times. V and J are TRBV20-1 and TRBJ2-7; TRBD2 might be the D (5 bases). The length of the CDR3 is 14 residues. V was trimmed by 0 bases and J by 6 bases, leaving 15 bases between them. Per the germline V gene, CDR1 is DFQATT and CDR2 is SNEGSKA (reference sequence). In DNA, the CDR3 is TGCAGTGCTAGAGATAGGATCCGAGGGTTCGAGCAGTACTTC. It specifies CSARDRIRGFEQYF.

This clonotype was seen repeatedly, ten times or more. This sequence joins TRBV2 and TRBJ2-7; 7 nucleotides align to TRBD2. The CDR3 contains 15 residues. Germline CDR1 and CDR2: SNHLY and FYNNEI. V lost 2 bases, J lost 6 bases, and 10 bases stayed unmatched. This CDR3 reads CASSELRSPGGEQYF. The CDR3 coding sequence is TGTGCCAGCAGTGAACTCAGATCCCCGGGAGGCGAGCAGTACTTC.

This clonotype was detected only a few times. The chain has TRBV20-1 and TRBJ2-3; no clear D gene. Between the trimmed V and J ends, which lost 4 bases and 4 bases, there was a span of 6 bases. CDR3 length: 11 amino acids. The V gene's germline CDR1 is DFQATT and CDR2 SNEGSKA (reference sequence). The CDR3: CSATPSDTQYF. The CDR3 nucleotides are TGCAGTGCTACACCCTCAGATACGCAGTATTTT.

This chain connects TRBV20-1 to TRBJ1-1; a weak D match, TRBD1 (5 bases). V shed 0 bases and J shed 12 bases, with 17 bases lying between them. This CDR3 region has 13 residues. Germline lookup yields CDR1 DFQATT and CDR2 SNEGSKA (reference sequence). The CDR3 here is CSARDPLGEATFF. The CDR3 coding sequence is TGCAGTGCTAGAGACCCGTTGGGGGAGGCAACTTTCTTT.

The chain links TRBV7-9 to TRBJ1-2; D gene uncertain. Trimming removed 1 base from V and 6 bases from J, with 9 bases in between. This CDR3 is built from 13 residues. Germline CDR1 and CDR2: SEHNR and FQNEAQ (reference sequence). The CDR3 loop is CASSLEDGHGYTF. In DNA form, the CDR3 reads TGTGCCAGCAGCTTAGAGGATGGTCATGGCTACACCTTC.

V usage is TRBV20-1 and J usage is TRBJ2-1; 11 nucleotides agree with TRBD2. CDR3 length: 16 amino acids. V was clipped by 6 bases and J by 6 bases; unmatched bases: 13. Germline-derived CDR1 and CDR2 are DFQATT and SNEGSKA (reference sequence). As DNA, the CDR3 is TGCAGTGCCCTCAAAGAACCTAGCGGGGGGAGCAATGAGCAGTTCTTC. Protein product: CSALKEPSGGSNEQFF.

Only a few counts were recorded for this clonotype. This chain connects TRBV6-6 to TRBJ2-7, with 8 bases fitting TRBD1. V lost 2 bases, J lost 4 bases, and 13 bases stayed unmatched. CDR3 size: 17 residues. Germline CDR1 MNHNY, CDR2 SVGAGI (reference sequence). The CDR3 DNA reads as TGTGCCAGCAGTTACGTTTGGGCCGACAGGGGATTGTACGAGCAGTACTTC. Protein: CASSYVWADRGLYEQYF.

The chain recombines TRBV7-2 with TRBJ1-2; tentatively, D is TRBD1 (5 bases). The CDR3 is 15 amino acids. Germline CDR1 is SGHTA and CDR2 is FQGNSA. Trimming took 2 bases from V and 4 from J, leaving 14 bases between them. This CDR3 is CASSLRRGTPYGYTF. CDR3 nucleotide sequence: TGTGCCAGCAGCTTAAGGCGGGGGACGCCCTATGGCTACACCTTC.

The V and J genes are TRBV7-9 and TRBJ2-1; 13 bases are a match to TRBD2. The CDR3 loop spans 16 amino acids. The V segment lost 5 bases and the J segment 7 bases; nucleotides outside the gene matches: 8. CDR1 is SEHNR and CDR2 is FQNEAQ in the germline V gene (reference sequence). In nucleotides, the CDR3 is TGTGCCAGCAGCCGGACTAGCGGGGGCATCGGGAATGAGCAGTTCTTC. Protein product: CASSRTSGGIGNEQFF.

The chain couples TRBV4-1 to TRBJ1-2; a possible D gene is TRBD1 (5 bases). The V end lost 0 bases, the J end lost 4 bases, and 18 bases lay between the germline ends. Germline CDR1 reads MGHRA; CDR2 reads YSYEKL. This CDR3 comprises 17 residues. DNA for the CDR3: TGCGCCAGCAGCCAAGAGCGCGCTGGGGGTATAGGCTATGGCTACACCTTC. Translating it yields CASSQERAGGIGYGYTF.